This TCR beta chain came from a study of cytomegalovirus exposure and HLA in healthy donors. As for the study in general: As an earlier analysis found, roughly 180 million T cells yielded approximately 100 million unique TCR beta sequences. Findings of the study overall: Associated with cytomegalovirus, according to the listing, were 150 to 200 TCR beta chains.

Nominal health characterized the donors when sampled, though unrecorded immune exposures were likely. A note on this clone: The antigen is unknown.

Primers for the PCR totalled 60 Vbeta and 13 Jbeta. Here immunoSEQ multiplex PCR was the method, and the copy in TCRdb shows in-frame clones only, minus some. The table lists around 110,000 clones, approximately 66% of them singletons. This TCR came from a middle-aged woman in good health and CMV-seropositive. Source material: PBMCs.

CDR3 amino acids: CASSDSSGGGTDTQYF. The CDR3 DNA sequence: TGTGCCAGCAGTGACTCTTCGGGAGGAGGGACAGATACGCAGTATTTT. V and J are TRBV6-4 and TRBJ2-3; TRBD2 agrees at 7 bases. Trimming cost V 0 bases and J 3 bases; bases outside gene matches: 6. This CDR3 has 16 amino acids. Germline assignment: CDR1 MRHNA and CDR2 SNTAGT.